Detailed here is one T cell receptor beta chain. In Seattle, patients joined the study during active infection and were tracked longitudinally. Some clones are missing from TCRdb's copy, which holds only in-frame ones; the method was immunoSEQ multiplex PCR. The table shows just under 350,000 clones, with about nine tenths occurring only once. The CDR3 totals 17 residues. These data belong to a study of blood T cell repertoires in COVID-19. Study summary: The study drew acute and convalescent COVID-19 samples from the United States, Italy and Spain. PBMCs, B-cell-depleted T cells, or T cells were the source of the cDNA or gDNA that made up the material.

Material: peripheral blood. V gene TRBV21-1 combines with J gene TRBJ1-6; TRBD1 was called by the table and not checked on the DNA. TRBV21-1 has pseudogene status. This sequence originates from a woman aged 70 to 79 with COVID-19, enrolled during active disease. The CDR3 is CASDRGTGRFGNSPLHF. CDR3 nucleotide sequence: TGTGCCAGCGACCGAGGAACAGGGCGGTTTGGGAATTCACCCCTCCACTTT.